The source of this TCR beta chain is a study of T cell responses to AZD1222 COVID-19 vaccine. V lost 4 bases and J lost 4, with 5 bases in between. This CDR3 comprises 11 residues. Germline V lookup: CDR1 SGDLS, CDR2 YYNGEE. This table comes from immunoSEQ multiplex PCR, and its TCRdb copy is limited to in-frame clones, with some not included. This table has roughly 72,000 clones, 85% appearing once. The sequence came from an adult in good health. J is TRBJ1-2 and V is TRBV9; D not certain. The input for sequencing was peripheral blood, taken on day 0 of AZD1222 vaccination. CDR3 DNA sequence: TGTGCCAGCAGCCGGGTCTATGGCTACACCTTC. It yields the protein CASSRVYGYTF.